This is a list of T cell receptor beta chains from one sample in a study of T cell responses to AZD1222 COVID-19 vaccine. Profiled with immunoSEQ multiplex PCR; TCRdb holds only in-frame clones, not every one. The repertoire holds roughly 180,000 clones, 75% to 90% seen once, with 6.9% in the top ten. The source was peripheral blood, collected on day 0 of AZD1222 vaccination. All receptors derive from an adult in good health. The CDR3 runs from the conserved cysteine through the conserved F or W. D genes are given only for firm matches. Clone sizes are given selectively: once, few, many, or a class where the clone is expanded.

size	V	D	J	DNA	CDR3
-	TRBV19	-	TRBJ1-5	TGTGCCAGTAGTAGACAGTTGACTGGTCAGCCCCAGCATTTT	CASSRQLTGQPQHF
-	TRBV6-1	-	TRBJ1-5	TGTGCCAGCAGTGATTGGGGGCTTGGCAATCAGCCCCAGCATTTT	CASSDWGLGNQPQHF
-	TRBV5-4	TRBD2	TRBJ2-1	TGTGCCAGCAGCTTCGGCTCGGGACTATATTACAATGAGCAGTTCTTC	CASSFGSGLYYNEQFF
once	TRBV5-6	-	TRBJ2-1	TGTGCCAGCAGCCCGCCGTCCCATAGCGGTCAATATCAGGGAGAGCAGTTCTTC	CASSPPSHSGQYQGEQFF
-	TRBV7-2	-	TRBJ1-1	TGTGCCAGCAGCTTTGGACCAAGGTTCACTGAAGCTTTCTTT	CASSFGPRFTEAFF
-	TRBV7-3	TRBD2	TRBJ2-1	TGTGCCAGCAGCTCACTAGCGGGGGAGCAGTTCTTC	CASSSLAGEQFF
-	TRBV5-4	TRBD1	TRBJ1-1	TGTGCCAGCAGGGGACAGGGATCTGAAGCTTTCTTT	CASRGQGSEAFF
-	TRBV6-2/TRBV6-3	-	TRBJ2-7	TGTGCCAGCAGTTACACCCCCGGCTGGTACGAGCAGTACTTC	CASSYTPGWYEQYF
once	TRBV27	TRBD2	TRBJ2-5	TGTGCCAGCAATAAGATAGCGGGGGGGCCGGAGACCCAGTACTTC	CASNKIAGGPETQYF
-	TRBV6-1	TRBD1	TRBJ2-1	TGTGCCAGCAGCGAAGACAGGGGGCGTTTCGGCAATGAGCAGTTCTTC	CASSEDRGRFGNEQFF
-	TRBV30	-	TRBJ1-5	TGTGCCTGGAGTGTCACAGGGATCGGTCAGCCCCAGCATTTT	CAWSVTGIGQPQHF
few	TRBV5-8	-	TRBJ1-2	TGTGCCAGCAGCTTATTTTTAACAGAAGGGCCTAACTATGGCTACACCTTC	CASSLFLTEGPNYGYTF
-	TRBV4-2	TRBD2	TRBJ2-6	TGTGCCAGCAGCCAAGAGGGGGGGGCTGGGGCCAACGTCCTGACTTTC	CASSQEGGAGANVLTF
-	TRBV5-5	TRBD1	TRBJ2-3	TGTGCCAGCAGCCAAACAGGGGATAGAACAGATACGCAGTATTTT	CASSQTGDRTDTQYF
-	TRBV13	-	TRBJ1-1	TGTGCCAGCAGCCCGGACGGTGAAGCTTTCTTT	CASSPDGEAFF
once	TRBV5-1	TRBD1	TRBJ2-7	TGCGCCAGCAGTCGGAACCGGGACAGGGCCTACGAGCAGTACTTC	CASSRNRDRAYEQYF
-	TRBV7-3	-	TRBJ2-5	TGTGCCAGCAGGGAGAGCAACCAAGAGACCCAGTACTTC	CASRESNQETQYF
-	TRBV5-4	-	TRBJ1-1	TGTGCCAGCAGCTTGTTAGGGGGGCTGTACACTGAAGCTTTCTTT	CASSLLGGLYTEAFF
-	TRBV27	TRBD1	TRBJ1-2	TGTGCCAGCAGTCACAACAGGGGGCGTAGTTATGGCTACACCTTC	CASSHNRGRSYGYTF
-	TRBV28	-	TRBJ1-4	TGTGCCAGCAGTTTAAATCGGGTCTCGGACCGGAATAATGAAAAACTGTTTTTT	CASSLNRVSDRNNEKLFF
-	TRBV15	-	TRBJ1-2	TGTGCCACCAGCAGTCACCAGGGAGTGGGCTACACCTTC	CATSSHQGVGYTF
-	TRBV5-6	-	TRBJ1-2	TGTGCCAGCAGTAGGGGGACGGTGGGTGGCTACACCTTC	CASSRGTVGGYTF
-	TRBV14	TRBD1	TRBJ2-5	TGTGCCAGCAGCCAAGGTGAAGGGGGCGCCGAACGTCAAGAGACCCAGTACTTC	CASSQGEGGAERQETQYF
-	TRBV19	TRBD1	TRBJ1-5	TGTGCCAGTAACGAGGACAGGGTATCTACCGGTAATCAGCCCCAGCATTTT	CASNEDRVSTGNQPQHF
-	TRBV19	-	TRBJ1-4	TGTGCCAGTAGTATTGTGGCAGTAGAAAAACTGTTTTTT	CASSIVAVEKLFF
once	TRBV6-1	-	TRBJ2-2	TGTGCCAGCAGTGAGCCTGGTCGGGAGCTGTTTTTT	CASSEPGRELFF
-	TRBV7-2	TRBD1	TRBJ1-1	TGTGCCAGCAGCTCGCGGGACAGATCTATAAACACTGAAGCTTTCTTT	CASSSRDRSINTEAFF
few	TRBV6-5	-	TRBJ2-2	TGTGCCAGCAGCTCGAACACCGGGGAGCTGTTTTTT	CASSSNTGELFF
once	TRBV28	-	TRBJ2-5	TGTGCCAGCAGTTTATATCAGGGTGAGACCCAGTACTTC	CASSLYQGETQYF
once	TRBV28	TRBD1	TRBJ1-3	TGTGCCAGCAGTACGGGACAGGGTGACAGAAACACCATATATTTT	CASSTGQGDRNTIYF
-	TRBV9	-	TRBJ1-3	TGTGCCAGCAGCTCCCCCGGGGGCGACAGGTCTGGAAACACCATATATTTT	CASSSPGGDRSGNTIYF
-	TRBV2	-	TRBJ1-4	TGTGCCAGCAGTGAAGGTTTCCAGTATGTAGGCGAAAAACTGTTTTTT	CASSEGFQYVGEKLFF
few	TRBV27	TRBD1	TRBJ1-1	TGTGCCAGCAGTCTCCTGACAGGGGGAGGGACTGAAGCTTTCTTT	CASSLLTGGGTEAFF
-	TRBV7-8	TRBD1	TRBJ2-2	TGTGCCAGCAGCTTAGATGGGACAGGGGTAACCGGGGAGCTGTTTTTT	CASSLDGTGVTGELFF
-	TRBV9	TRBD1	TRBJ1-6	TGTGCCAGCAGCGTGGGGACAGGTGGGGAATCACCCCTCCACTTT	CASSVGTGGESPLHF
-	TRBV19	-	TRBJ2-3	TGTGCCAGTAGTATAGATTTCTCTACAGGGTCAGATACGCAGTATTTT	CASSIDFSTGSDTQYF
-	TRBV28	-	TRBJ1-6	TGTGCCAGCAGTCTCGGACAGTCTAATTCACCCCTCCACTTT	CASSLGQSNSPLHF
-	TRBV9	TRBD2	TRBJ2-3	TGTGCCAGCAGCAAGGGGACTAGCGGGACCATCGAAAGCACAGATACGCAGTATTTT	CASSKGTSGTIESTDTQYF
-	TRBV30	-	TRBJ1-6	TGTGCCTGGAGTCCGGGACGGGTGAGCTCCTATAATTCACCCCTCCACTTT	CAWSPGRVSSYNSPLHF